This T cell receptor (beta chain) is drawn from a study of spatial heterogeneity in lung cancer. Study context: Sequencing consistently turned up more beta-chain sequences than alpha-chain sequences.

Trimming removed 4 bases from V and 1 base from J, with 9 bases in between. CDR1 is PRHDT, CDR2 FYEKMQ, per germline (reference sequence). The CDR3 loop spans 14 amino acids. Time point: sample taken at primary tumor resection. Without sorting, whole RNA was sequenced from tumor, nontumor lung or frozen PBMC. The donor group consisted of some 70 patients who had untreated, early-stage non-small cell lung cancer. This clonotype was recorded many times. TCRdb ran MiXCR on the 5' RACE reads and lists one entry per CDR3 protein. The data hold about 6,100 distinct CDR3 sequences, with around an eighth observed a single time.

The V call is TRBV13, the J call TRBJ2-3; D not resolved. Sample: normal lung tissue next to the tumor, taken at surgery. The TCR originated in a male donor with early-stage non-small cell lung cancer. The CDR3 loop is CASSSPVGTDTQYF. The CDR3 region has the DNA TGTGCCAGCAGCTCACCCGTAGGCACAGATACGCAGTATTTT.